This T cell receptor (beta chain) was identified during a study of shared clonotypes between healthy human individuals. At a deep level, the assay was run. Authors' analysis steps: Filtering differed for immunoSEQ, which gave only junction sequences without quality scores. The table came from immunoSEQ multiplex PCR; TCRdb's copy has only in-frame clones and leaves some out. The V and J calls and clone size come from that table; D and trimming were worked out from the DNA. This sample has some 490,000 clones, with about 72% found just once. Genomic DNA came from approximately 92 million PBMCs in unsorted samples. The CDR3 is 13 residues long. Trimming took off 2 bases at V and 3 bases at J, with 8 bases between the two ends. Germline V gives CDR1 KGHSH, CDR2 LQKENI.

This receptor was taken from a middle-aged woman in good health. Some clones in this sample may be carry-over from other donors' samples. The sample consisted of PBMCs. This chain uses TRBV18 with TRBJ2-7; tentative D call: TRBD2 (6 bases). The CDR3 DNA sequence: TGTGCCAGCTCACCAAGCGGGTTCTACGAGCAGTACTTC. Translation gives CASSPSGFYEQYF.